Presented here are 5 T cell receptor beta chains from one specimen sequenced in a study of T cell changes during pregnancy in multiple sclerosis (dated by TCRdb to about 2019). The library relied on the immunoSEQ multiplex PCR assay. The immuneACCESS repertoire file appears here via TCRdb, limited to in-frame rearrangements. These files lack a portion of the clones; in checked studies, under half of the deficit traces to unresolved V genes, and the cause of the others is not known. The sample table contains about 50,000 clones; only one count was recorded for roughly 94% of them. Together, the top ten hold approximately 0.31% of the sample. The starting material was CD4+ T cells from peripheral blood mononuclear cells, obtained in the third trimester of pregnancy. The receptors derive from a female donor with multiple sclerosis, enrolled in a pregnancy study.

The chain combines TRBV5-4 with TRBJ2-2, with 10 bases that match TRBD1. The junction had 8 bases not matched to a gene; V was cut back by 5 bases and J by 4 bases. Germline-derived CDR1 and CDR2 are SGHNT and YYREEE (reference sequence). The CDR3 is 16 residues long. The CDR3 bases are TGTGCCAGCAGTCGACGGGACAGGGGCGCCACCGGGGAGCTGTTTTTT. It is translated as CASSRRDRGATGELFF.

The rearrangement links TRBV7-2 to TRBJ2-1; tentative D call: TRBD2 (6 bases). The germline CDR1 and CDR2 sequences are SGHTA and FQGNSA. CDR3 length equals 13 residues. V was cut by 10 bases and J by 3 bases, with 13 bases left in between. For the CDR3, the DNA is TGTGCCACCGGGGTTAGCGGCTACAATGAGCAGTTCTTC. Its protein is CATGVSGYNEQFF.

The chain has TRBV30 and TRBJ2-3, with a possible D match to TRBD1 (5 bases). CDR1 is GTSNPN, CDR2 SVGIG, per germline (reference sequence). This CDR3 has 13 amino acids. Trimming pared 2 bases from V and 0 bases from J, leaving 6 bases between. CDR3 region: CAWSKGSTDTQYF. As DNA, the CDR3 is TGTGCCTGGAGTAAGGGGAGCACAGATACGCAGTATTTT.

The chain is built from TRBV28 and TRBJ2-5, with 12 nucleotides matching TRBD1. Germline values: CDR1 MDHEN, CDR2 SYDVKM. The trim removed 1 base at V and 5 bases at J, leaving 8 bases unmatched. This CDR3 contains 17 residues. CDR3 region: CASSLSGDRGLRETQYF. DNA for the CDR3: TGTGCCAGCAGTTTATCCGGGGACAGGGGGCTAAGGGAGACCCAGTACTTC.

The chain has TRBV11-3 and TRBJ2-7; D is unclear. This CDR3 is 13 amino acids long. Germline CDR1 and CDR2: SGHNT and YENEEA. Trimming cost V 1 base and J 5 bases, with 9 bases left between them. The CDR3 DNA reads as TGTGCCAGCAGCTTAGGTTGGTCGGACGAGCAGTACTTC. Translated, it gives CASSLGWSDEQYF.